The present entry profiles one T cell receptor beta chain with its context. Its specificity is not known. Use of 60 Vbeta and 13 Jbeta primers characterized the PCR. Repertoires were generated with immunoSEQ multiplex PCR, while TCRdb's copy carries only in-frame clones and drops some. The table records some 180,000 clones, just over 75% of them present only once. The data stem from a study of cytomegalovirus exposure and HLA in healthy donors. Overall study: Findings of an earlier analysis included roughly 120 million unique TCR beta sequences from 180 million or so T cells. Study-wide findings and caveats: The authors later found most CMV-associated TCR beta chains appeared HLA-restricted.

Participants comprised healthy donors of bone marrow. The V gene lost 0 bases and the J gene lost 3 bases, with 15 bases spanning the gap. Germline CDR1 is SGHRS and CDR2 is YFSETQ. This CDR3 has 16 residues. The sequence was obtained from a man younger than 40 in good health and CMV-seronegative. The sample taken for sequencing was PBMCs. The rearrangement links TRBV5-1 to TRBJ2-5; D is possibly TRBD2 (6 bases). This CDR3 is CASSLVLAPKEETQYF. The CDR3 nucleotides are TGCGCCAGCAGCTTGGTTCTAGCGCCCAAGGAAGAGACCCAGTACTTC.